The 15 T cell receptor beta chains below all came from one sample that was sequenced in a study of T-cell memory formation after mild COVID-19. TCRdb independently ran MiXCR on the 5' RACE reads; one entry per CDR3 protein. The table has around 470,000 distinct CDR3 sequences, 20% seen once. Sequencing was carried out using PBMCs or a T cell subset sorted from them (not recorded which). The source of these receptors is an adult woman who had mild COVID-19 (a few samples of this study predate the infection). Cell type and time point are not known.

V is TRBV11-2 and J is TRBJ2-2, with no clear D. This CDR3 comprises 18 residues. Deletions cut 1 base from V and 7 bases from J, with 22 bases between. Germline CDR1 and CDR2: SGHAT and FQNNGV. Here the CDR3 reads CASSLGSPGHIGNGELFF. The CDR3, as DNA: TGTGCCAGCAGCTTAGGCTCCCCGGGTCACATCGGTAACGGGGAGCTGTTTTTT. The full variable domain, its missing parts supplied by reference TRBV11-2 and TRBJ2-2, is EAGVAQSPRYKIIEKRQSVAFWCNPISGHATLYWYQQILGQGPKLLIQFQNNGVVDDSQLPKDRFSAERLKGVDSTLKIQPAKLEDSAVYLCASSLGSPGHIGNGELFFGEGSRLTVL.

The chain joins TRBV7-6 to TRBJ1-1; 7 positions agree with TRBD1. Germline-derived CDR1 and CDR2 are SGHVS and FNYEAQ. This CDR3 is built from 14 residues. With V trimmed by 4 bases and J by 3 bases, 5 bases remained unmatched. In nucleotides, the CDR3 is TGTGCCAGCAGCTCTTGGCAGGGGGACACTGAAGCTTTCTTT. Translation: CASSSWQGDTEAFF.

The gene calls are TRBV5-1 and TRBJ2-1; TRBD2 is a possible D gene (5 bases). This CDR3 spans 17 amino acids. The germline CDR1 and CDR2 sequences are SGHRS and YFSETQ. Deletions cut 0 bases from V and 8 bases from J, with 21 bases between. In nucleotides, the CDR3 is TGCGCCAGCAGCTTGGGCAAGTGGGAGAAGGATTTAGATGAGCAGTTCTTC. Translating it yields CASSLGKWEKDLDEQFF.

The chain uses TRBV5-1 and TRBJ1-1; D call uncertain. The germline V and J ends were trimmed by 4 bases and 1 base, with 17 bases remaining between them. Germline lookup yields CDR1 SGHRS and CDR2 YFSETQ. The CDR3 length is 16 residues. As DNA, the CDR3 is TGCGCCAGCAGCCCCCTGGCGGGCAGGACGAACACTGAAGCTTTCTTT. It codes for CASSPLAGRTNTEAFF. Drawing the rest from reference TRBV5-1 and TRBJ1-1, the complete variable domain is KAGVTQTPRYLIKTRGQQVTLSCSPISGHRSVSWYQQTPGQGLQFLFEYFSETQRNKGNFPGRFSGRQFSNSRSEMNVSTLELGDSALYLCASSPLAGRTNTEAFFGQGTRLTVV.

This clonotype was observed a handful of times. V gene TRBV5-6 combines with J gene TRBJ2-5; D possibly corresponds to TRBD2 (7 bases). Germline CDR1 is SGHDT and CDR2 is YYEEEE. V was cut by 4 bases and J by 6 bases, with 25 bases left in between. The CDR3 length is 17 residues. The CDR3 is CASSPLRGPGRGKTQYF. CDR3 nucleotide sequence: TGTGCCAGCAGCCCTCTGCGGGGGCCTGGTCGGGGGAAGACCCAGTACTTC.

The chain combines TRBV5-1 with TRBJ2-5; possibly TRBD1 for D (5 bases). Germline V gene data show CDR1 as SGHRS and CDR2 as YFSETQ. V was cut by 4 bases and J by 2 bases, with 12 bases left in between. The CDR3 runs 14 residues. CDR3 coding DNA: TGCGCCAGCAGCCTGACCACAGGACAAGAGACCCAGTACTTC. Translating it yields CASSLTTGQETQYF.

V usage is TRBV5-1 and J usage is TRBJ2-1; 15 positions agree with TRBD2. J was trimmed by 2 bases and V by 5 bases; bases with no gene match: 14. The V gene's germline CDR1 is SGHRS and CDR2 YFSETQ. CDR3 size: 20 residues. The CDR3 loop is CASSPSWGLAGGSTYNEQFF. The CDR3 nucleotides are TGCGCCAGCAGTCCCAGTTGGGGACTAGCGGGGGGATCGACCTACAATGAGCAGTTCTTC.

The chain couples TRBV7-3 to TRBJ2-2; TRBD2 might be the D (6 bases). CDR3 length: 16 amino acids. From germline, CDR1 is SGHTA and CDR2 FQGTGA. Deletions cut 5 bases from V and 5 bases from J, with 18 bases between. This CDR3 reads CASSNGGRGRTGELFF. As DNA, the CDR3 is TGTGCCAGCAGCAACGGGGGTCGGGGGAGGACCGGGGAGCTGTTTTTT.

The chain is built from TRBV25-1 and TRBJ2-5, with no clear D. There are 13 residues in the CDR3. Germline values: CDR1 MGHDK, CDR2 SYGVNS. Trimming removed 3 bases from V and 2 bases from J, with 7 bases in between. The CDR3 DNA reads as TGTGCCAGCAGTGACATACGACAAGAGACCCAGTACTTC. It specifies CASSDIRQETQYF. Full variable domain (remainder filled in from reference TRBV25-1 and TRBJ2-5): EADIYQTPRYLVIGTGKKITLECSQTMGHDKMYWYQQDPGMELHLIHYSYGVNSTEKGDLSSESTVSRIRTEHFPLTLESARPSHTSQYLCASSDIRQETQYFGPGTRLLVL.

This chain joins TRBV4-1 and TRBJ1-2; 7 bases match TRBD1. Germline V CDR1 and CDR2: MGHRA, YSYEKL. The CDR3 consists of 18 residues. J gave up 6 bases and V 0 bases, and 16 bases lay outside the gene matches. CDR3 residues: CASSQERDVGGQAHGYTF. The CDR3, as DNA: TGCGCCAGCAGCCAAGAGAGGGACGTTGGAGGACAGGCGCATGGCTACACCTTC.

The gene calls are TRBV18 and TRBJ2-6, with 8 bases matching TRBD2. The CDR3 runs to 20 residues. V dropped 2 bases and J dropped 3; count of bases not matched to a gene: 15. In germline, CDR1 is KGHSH, CDR2 LQKENI. This CDR3 is CASSPRQVAAGVNGANVLTF. The CDR3 region has the DNA TGTGCCAGCTCACCAAGGCAAGTCGCAGCGGGAGTGAATGGGGCCAACGTCCTGACTTTC. The full variable domain, with the rest looked up from reference TRBV18 and TRBJ2-6, is NAGVMQNPRHLVRRRGQEARLRCSPMKGHSHVYWYRQLPEEGLKFMVYLQKENIIDESGMPKERFSAEFPKEGPSILRIQQVVRGDSAAYFCASSPRQVAAGVNGANVLTFGAGSRLTVL.

This clonotype was seen more than once but under ten times. This chain uses TRBV7-9 with TRBJ2-2, with 9 bases lining up with TRBD1. J gave up 6 bases and V 10 bases, and 9 bases lay outside the gene matches. Looked up from germline, CDR1 is SEHNR and CDR2 is FQNEAQ (reference sequence). This CDR3 is 14 amino acids long. CDR3 sequence (DNA): TGTGCCACCAGGACAGGGGACGCCGCCGGGGAGCTGTTTTTT. Protein sequence: CATRTGDAAGELFF.

The V and J genes are TRBV3-1 and TRBJ1-4; a weak D match, TRBD1 (5 bases). This CDR3 region has 16 residues. CDR1 is LGHDT and CDR2 is YNNKEL in the germline V gene (reference sequence). V was cut by 0 bases and J by 8 bases, with 16 bases left in between. CDR3 bases: TGTGCCAGCAGCCAAGATTTCGGGCAGGGTCGCGAAAAACTGTTTTTT. Its protein is CASSQDFGQGREKLFF.

This clonotype was recorded a few times. V usage is TRBV5-4 and J usage is TRBJ2-7, with 9 bases matching TRBD2. The V gene's germline CDR1 is SGHNT and CDR2 YYREEE (reference sequence). This CDR3 has 14 residues. V was clipped by 3 bases and J by 1 base; unmatched bases: 2. This chain's CDR3 is CASSSAGGSYEQYF. The CDR3 DNA reads as TGTGCCAGCAGCTCAGCGGGAGGTTCCTACGAGCAGTACTTC.

V is TRBV20-1 and J is TRBJ1-2; weak D call: TRBD1 (6 bases). This CDR3 has 13 amino acids. Trimming took 6 bases from V and 3 from J, leaving 14 bases between them. Germline-derived CDR1 and CDR2 are DFQATT and SNEGSKA (reference sequence). The CDR3 is CSAQQGLYYGYTF. Here the CDR3 DNA reads TGCAGTGCCCAACAGGGTCTTTACTATGGCTACACCTTC.